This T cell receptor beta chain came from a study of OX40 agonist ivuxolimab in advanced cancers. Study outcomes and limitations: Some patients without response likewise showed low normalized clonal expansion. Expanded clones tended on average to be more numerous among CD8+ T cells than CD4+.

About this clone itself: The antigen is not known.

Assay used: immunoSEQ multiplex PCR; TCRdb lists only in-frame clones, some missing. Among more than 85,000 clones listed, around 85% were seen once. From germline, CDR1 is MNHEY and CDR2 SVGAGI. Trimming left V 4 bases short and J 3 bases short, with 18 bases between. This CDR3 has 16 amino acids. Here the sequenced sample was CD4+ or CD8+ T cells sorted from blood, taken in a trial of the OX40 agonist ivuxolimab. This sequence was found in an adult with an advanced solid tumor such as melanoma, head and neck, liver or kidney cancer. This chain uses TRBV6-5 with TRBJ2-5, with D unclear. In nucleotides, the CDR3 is TGTGCCAGCAGTTCGGCAACAGCCGGTTTAAAAGAGACCCAGTACTTC. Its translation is CASSSATAGLKETQYF.